This T cell receptor beta chain was captured in a study of blood T cell repertoires in COVID-19. Study-wide background: Samples representing acute and convalescent COVID-19 were sourced from the United States, Italy and Spain. Sources were T cells, B-cell-depleted T cells, or PBMCs; the material itself was cDNA or gDNA.

Produced via immunoSEQ multiplex PCR; TCRdb's table is partial and in-frame only. The sample lists roughly 250,000 clones, 80% to 85% occurring once. This CDR3 comprises 14 residues. After removal of 5 bases from V and 6 bases from J, the junction contained 6 bases not matched to a gene. The germline V gene has CDR1 SEHNR and CDR2 FQNEAQ (reference sequence). Sequences were obtained from peripheral blood. The clonotype originates from a man between 45 and 60 years old with active or convalescent COVID-19. The chain links TRBV7-9 to TRBJ2-2; TRBD1 aligns across 7 bases. This CDR3 is CASSPGTVPGELFF. The DNA for the CDR3 is TGTGCCAGCAGCCCAGGGACAGTCCCCGGGGAGCTGTTTTTT.